This T cell receptor (beta chain) derives from a study of T cell repertoires in cytomegalovirus infection. Germline V gives CDR1 SGHDT, CDR2 YYEEEE. Trimming pared 4 bases from V and 3 bases from J, leaving 8 bases between. This CDR3 has 12 amino acids. TCRdb itself ran the reads through MiXCR, one entry per CDR3 protein. The table has 150,000 to 200,000 distinct CDR3 sequences, roughly 28% seen once. Sequenced input: PBMCs. The chain recombines TRBV5-6 with TRBJ2-7; D gene ambiguous. The clonotype comes from a human donor in good health (CMV status not recorded). Some clones in this sample may be carry-over from other donors' samples. CDR3 amino acids: CASSRAYYEQYF. CDR3 in DNA: TGTGCCAGCAGCCGCGCCTACTACGAGCAGTACTTC. Based on the CDR3 plus reference TRBV5-6 and TRBJ2-7, the full variable domain is DAGVTQSPTHLIKTRGQQVTLRCSPKSGHDTVSWYQQALGQGPQFIFQYYEEEERQRGNFPDRFSGHQFPNYSSELNVNALLLGDSALYLCASSRAYYEQYFGPGTRLTVT.